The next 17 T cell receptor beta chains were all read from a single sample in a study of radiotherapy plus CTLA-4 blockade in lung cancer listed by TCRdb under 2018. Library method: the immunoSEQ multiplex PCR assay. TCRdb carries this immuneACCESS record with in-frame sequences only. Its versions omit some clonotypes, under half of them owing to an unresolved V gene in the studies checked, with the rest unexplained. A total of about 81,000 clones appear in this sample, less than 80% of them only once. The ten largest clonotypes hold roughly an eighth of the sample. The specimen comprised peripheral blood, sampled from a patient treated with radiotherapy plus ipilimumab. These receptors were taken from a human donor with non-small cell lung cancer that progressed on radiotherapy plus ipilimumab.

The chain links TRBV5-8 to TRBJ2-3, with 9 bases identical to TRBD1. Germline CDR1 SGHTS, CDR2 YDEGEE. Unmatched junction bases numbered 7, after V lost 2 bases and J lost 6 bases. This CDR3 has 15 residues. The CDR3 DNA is TGTGCCAGCAGCTTAACCGGGACAGGGTTCGATACGCAGTATTTT. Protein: CASSLTGTGFDTQYF.

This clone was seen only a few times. As DNA, the CDR3 is TGTGCCAGTAGTATGGGTCCTTTCTATGGCTACACCTTC. Its protein is CASSMGPFYGYTF. The V call is TRBV19, the J call TRBJ1-2; D is unclear. From germline, CDR1 is LNHDA and CDR2 SQIVND (reference sequence). This CDR3 has 13 amino acids. The V end lost 3 bases, the J end lost 4 bases, and 9 bases lay between the germline ends.

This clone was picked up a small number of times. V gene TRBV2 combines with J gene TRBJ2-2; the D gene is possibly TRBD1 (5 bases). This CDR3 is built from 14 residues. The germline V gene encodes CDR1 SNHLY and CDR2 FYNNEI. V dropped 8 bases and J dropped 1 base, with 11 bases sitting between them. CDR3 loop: CASRQTVNTGELFF. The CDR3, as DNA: TGTGCCAGCCGCCAGACAGTGAACACCGGGGAGCTGTTTTTT.

For the CDR3, the DNA is TGTGCCAGCAGCGTAGCTTGGGGAACTGGAAACACCATATATTTT. Residues: CASSVAWGTGNTIYF. The genes are TRBV9 and TRBJ1-3; unclear D gene. The CDR3 extends over 15 amino acids. Germline CDR1 and CDR2: SGDLS and YYNGEE. Trimming removed 0 bases from V and 2 bases from J, with 9 bases in between.

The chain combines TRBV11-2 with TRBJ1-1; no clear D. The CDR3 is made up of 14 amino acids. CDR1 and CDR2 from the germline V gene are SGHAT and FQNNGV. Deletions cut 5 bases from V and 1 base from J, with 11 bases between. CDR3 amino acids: CASSATTGNTEAFF. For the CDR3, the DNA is TGTGCCAGCAGCGCAACCACCGGGAACACTGAAGCTTTCTTT.

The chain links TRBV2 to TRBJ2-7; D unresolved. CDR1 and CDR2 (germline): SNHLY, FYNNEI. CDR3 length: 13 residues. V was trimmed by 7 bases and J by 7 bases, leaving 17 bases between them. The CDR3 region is CASTQTYPWEQYF. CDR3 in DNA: TGTGCCAGCACCCAGACCTACCCGTGGGAGCAGTACTTC.

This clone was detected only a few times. CDR3 DNA: TGTGCCAGCAGCGCTAGCACAGATACGCAGTATTTT. It encodes CASSASTDTQYF. This chain uses TRBV7-8 with TRBJ2-3; D call uncertain. CDR1 and CDR2 (germline): SGHVS, FQNEAQ. The V gene lost 5 bases and the J gene lost 0 bases, with 3 bases spanning the gap. The CDR3 spans 12 residues.

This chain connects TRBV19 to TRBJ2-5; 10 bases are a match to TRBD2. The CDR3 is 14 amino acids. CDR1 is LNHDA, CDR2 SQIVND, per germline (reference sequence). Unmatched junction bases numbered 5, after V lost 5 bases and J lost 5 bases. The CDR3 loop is CASSRIAGGETQYF. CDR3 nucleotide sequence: TGTGCCAGTAGTCGTATAGCGGGGGGTGAGACCCAGTACTTC. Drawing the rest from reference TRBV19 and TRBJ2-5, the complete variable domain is DGGITQSPKYLFRKEGQNVTLSCEQNLNHDAMYWYRQDPGQGLRLIYYSQIVNDFQKGDIAEGYSVSREKKESFPLTVTSAQKNPTAFYLCASSRIAGGETQYFGPGTRLLVL.

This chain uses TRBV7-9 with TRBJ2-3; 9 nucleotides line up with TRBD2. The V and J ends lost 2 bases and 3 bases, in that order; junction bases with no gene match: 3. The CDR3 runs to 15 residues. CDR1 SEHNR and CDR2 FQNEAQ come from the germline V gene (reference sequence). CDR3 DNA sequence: TGTGCCAGCAGCTTACGCCTAGCGGGAACAGATACGCAGTATTTT. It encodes CASSLRLAGTDTQYF.

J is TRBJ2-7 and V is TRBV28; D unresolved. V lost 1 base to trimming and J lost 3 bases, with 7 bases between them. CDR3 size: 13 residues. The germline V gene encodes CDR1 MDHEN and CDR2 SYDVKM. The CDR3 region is CASSLFVGYEQYF. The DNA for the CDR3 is TGTGCCAGCAGTTTATTTGTGGGCTACGAGCAGTACTTC.

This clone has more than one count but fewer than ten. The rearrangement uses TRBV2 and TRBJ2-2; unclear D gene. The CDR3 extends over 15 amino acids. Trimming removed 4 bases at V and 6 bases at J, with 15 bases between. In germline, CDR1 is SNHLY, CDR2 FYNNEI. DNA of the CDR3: TGTGCCAGCAGTGCTTCCCTCTTATTAGCCGGGGAGCTGTTTTTT. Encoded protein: CASSASLLLAGELFF.

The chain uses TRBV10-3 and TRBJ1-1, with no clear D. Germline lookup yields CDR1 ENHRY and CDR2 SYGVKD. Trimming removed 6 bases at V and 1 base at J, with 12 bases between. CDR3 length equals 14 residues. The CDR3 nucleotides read TGTGCCATCAGATCGGAAGGGAGGAACACTGAAGCTTTCTTT. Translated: CAIRSEGRNTEAFF.

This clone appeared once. In DNA form, the CDR3 reads TGTGCCAGTAGTAGGGCAGCGGGGACGGGTAATTCACCCCTCCACTTT. It specifies CASSRAAGTGNSPLHF. The J gene is TRBJ1-6, the V gene TRBV19, with a weak D call TRBD1 (5 bases). V was pared by 4 bases and J by 6 bases, with 16 bases between. The CDR3 is made up of 16 amino acids. CDR1 is LNHDA and CDR2 is SQIVND in the germline V gene (reference sequence).

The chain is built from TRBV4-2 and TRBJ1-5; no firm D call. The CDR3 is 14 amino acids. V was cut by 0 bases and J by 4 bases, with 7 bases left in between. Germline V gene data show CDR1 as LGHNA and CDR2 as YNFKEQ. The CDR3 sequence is CASSQDGRNQPQHF. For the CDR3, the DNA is TGTGCCAGCAGCCAAGATGGCCGAAATCAGCCCCAGCATTTT.

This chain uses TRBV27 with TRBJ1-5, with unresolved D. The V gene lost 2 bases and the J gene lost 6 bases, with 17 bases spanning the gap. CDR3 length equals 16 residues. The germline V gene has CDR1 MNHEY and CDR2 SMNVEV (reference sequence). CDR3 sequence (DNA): TGTGCCAGCAGTTTAAGCTCGGGGTCGGTGGTTCAGCCCCAGCATTTT. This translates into CASSLSSGSVVQPQHF.

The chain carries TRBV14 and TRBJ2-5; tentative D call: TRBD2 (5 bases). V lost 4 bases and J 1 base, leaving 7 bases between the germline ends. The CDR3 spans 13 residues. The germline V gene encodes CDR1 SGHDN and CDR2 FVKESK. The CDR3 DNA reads TGTGCCAGCAGCCCGAGGGCCCAAGAGACCCAGTACTTC. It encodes CASSPRAQETQYF.

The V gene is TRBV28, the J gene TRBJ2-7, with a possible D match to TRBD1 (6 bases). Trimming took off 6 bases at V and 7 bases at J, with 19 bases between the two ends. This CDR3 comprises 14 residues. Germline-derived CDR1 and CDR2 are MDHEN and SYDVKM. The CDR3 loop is CASSQTGSRMEQYF. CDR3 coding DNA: TGTGCCAGCAGCCAAACAGGGAGCCGAATGGAGCAGTACTTC.